The rows below give T cell receptor beta chains drawn from one sample of a study of blood T cells in healthy people across ages. MiXCR, applied by TCRdb to the 5' RACE reads, yields one record per CDR3 protein. The sample consists of roughly 1,500,000 distinct CDR3 sequences, about 40% of them appearing once. Specimen: blood. The receptor source for this set is a woman under 30 in good health. CDR3s include the opening cysteine and the closing phenylalanine or tryptophan. The order of the fields is D gene, J gene, clone size, V gene, CDR3 protein, CDR3 DNA. D genes are given only for firm matches. Rows give clone size only sometimes, using once, few, many, or a class for an expanded clone.

d_gene: TRBD2
j_gene: TRBJ2-3
abundance: few
v_gene: TRBV25-1
CDR3aa: CASSDSSGEGTDTQYF
CDR3nt: TGTGCCAGCAGTGACTCTAGCGGGGAAGGCACAGATACGCAGTATTTT

d_gene: -
j_gene: TRBJ1-2
abundance: once
v_gene: TRBV20-1
CDR3aa: CSARRDRGDYTF
CDR3nt: TGCAGTGCTAGAAGAGATCGGGGGGACTACACCTTC

d_gene: TRBD2
j_gene: TRBJ2-7
abundance: -
v_gene: TRBV27
CDR3aa: CASKLGLAGEQYF
CDR3nt: TGTGCCAGCAAACTAGGACTAGCGGGGGAGCAGTACTTC

d_gene: TRBD1
j_gene: TRBJ1-6
abundance: many
v_gene: TRBV12-3/TRBV12-4
CDR3aa: CASSPGTGNSPLHF
CDR3nt: TGTGCCAGCAGTCCCGGGACAGGGAATTCACCCCTCCACTTT

d_gene: TRBD2
j_gene: TRBJ2-3
abundance: -
v_gene: TRBV9
CDR3aa: CASGPRGSGSTDTQYF
CDR3nt: TGTGCCAGCGGCCCGCGGGGGTCCGGTAGCACGGATACGCAGTATTTT

d_gene: -
j_gene: TRBJ2-7
abundance: -
v_gene: TRBV7-2
CDR3aa: CASSPLSGYEQYF
CDR3nt: TGTGCCAGCAGCCCCCTTAGCGGATACGAGCAGTACTTC

d_gene: TRBD1
j_gene: TRBJ2-3
abundance: -
v_gene: TRBV20-1
CDR3aa: CSARGQDRDTDTQYF
CDR3nt: TGCAGTGCTAGAGGCCAGGACAGGGACACAGATACGCAGTATTTT

d_gene: -
j_gene: TRBJ2-3
abundance: -
v_gene: TRBV7-3
CDR3aa: CASSLAGTQGTDTQYF
CDR3nt: TGTGCCAGCAGCTTAGCGGGAACCCAGGGCACAGATACGCAGTATTTT

d_gene: -
j_gene: TRBJ2-7
abundance: once
v_gene: TRBV21-1
CDR3aa: CASSKDGRGSSYEQYF
CDR3nt: TGTGCCAGCAGCAAAGATGGGCGGGGGAGCTCCTACGAGCAGTACTTC

d_gene: TRBD1
j_gene: TRBJ1-6
abundance: -
v_gene: TRBV20-1
CDR3aa: CSATRAGGLYNSPLHF
CDR3nt: TGCAGTGCCACACGGGCAGGGGGCCTCTATAATTCACCCCTCCACTTT

d_gene: -
j_gene: TRBJ2-1
abundance: -
v_gene: TRBV3-1
CDR3aa: CASSQETSPVGEQFF
CDR3nt: TGTGCCAGCAGCCAAGAAACCTCCCCTGTCGGTGAGCAGTTCTTC

d_gene: TRBD1
j_gene: TRBJ1-5
abundance: few
v_gene: TRBV4-2
CDR3aa: CASSRGTGDQPQHF
CDR3nt: TGTGCCAGCAGCCGCGGGACAGGGGATCAGCCCCAGCATTTT

d_gene: -
j_gene: TRBJ1-1
abundance: -
v_gene: TRBV20-1
CDR3aa: CSAEMNTEAFF
CDR3nt: TGCAGTGCTGAGATGAACACTGAAGCTTTCTTT

d_gene: -
j_gene: TRBJ1-1
abundance: once
v_gene: TRBV20-1
CDR3aa: CSASAGTAGTEAFF
CDR3nt: TGCAGTGCTAGCGCCGGGACGGCGGGCACTGAAGCTTTCTTT

d_gene: TRBD2
j_gene: TRBJ2-1
abundance: few
v_gene: TRBV7-9
CDR3aa: CAIPAGTSGISSYNEQFF
CDR3nt: TGTGCCATACCCGCGGGGACTAGCGGGATCAGCTCCTACAATGAGCAGTTCTTC

d_gene: -
j_gene: TRBJ2-7
abundance: -
v_gene: TRBV12-3/TRBV12-4
CDR3aa: CPSSRTAYEQYF
CDR3nt: TGTCCCAGCAGTCGGACAGCCTACGAGCAGTACTTC

d_gene: TRBD1
j_gene: TRBJ2-5
abundance: -
v_gene: TRBV7-9
CDR3aa: CASSLQTGSGTNEQYF
CDR3nt: TGTGCCAGCAGTTTACAGACAGGGTCGGGGACGAATGAGCAGTACTTC

d_gene: TRBD1
j_gene: TRBJ2-7
abundance: -
v_gene: TRBV10-2
CDR3aa: CASSELDRAGNEQYF
CDR3nt: TGCGCCAGCAGTGAACTGGACAGGGCAGGGAACGAGCAGTACTTC